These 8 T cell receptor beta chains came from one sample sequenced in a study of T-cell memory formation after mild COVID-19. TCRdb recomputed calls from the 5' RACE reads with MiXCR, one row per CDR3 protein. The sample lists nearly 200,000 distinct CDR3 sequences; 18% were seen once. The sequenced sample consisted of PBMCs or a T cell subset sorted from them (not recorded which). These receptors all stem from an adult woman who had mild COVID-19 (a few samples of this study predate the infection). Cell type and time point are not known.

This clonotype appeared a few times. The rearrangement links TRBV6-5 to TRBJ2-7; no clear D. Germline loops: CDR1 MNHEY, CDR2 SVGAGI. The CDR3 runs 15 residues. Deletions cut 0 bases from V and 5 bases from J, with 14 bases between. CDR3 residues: CASSYSWEGNHEQYF. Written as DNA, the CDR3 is TGTGCCAGCAGTTACTCTTGGGAAGGGAACCACGAGCAGTACTTC.

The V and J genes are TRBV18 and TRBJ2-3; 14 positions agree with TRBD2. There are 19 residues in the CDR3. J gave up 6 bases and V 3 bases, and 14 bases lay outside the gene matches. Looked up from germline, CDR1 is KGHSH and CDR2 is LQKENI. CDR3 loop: CASSPSRGLAGAVGDTQYF. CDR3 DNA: TGTGCCAGCTCACCCTCGAGGGGACTAGCGGGAGCAGTCGGGGATACGCAGTATTTT. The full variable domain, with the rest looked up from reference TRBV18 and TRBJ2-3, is NAGVMQNPRHLVRRRGQEARLRCSPMKGHSHVYWYRQLPEEGLKFMVYLQKENIIDESGMPKERFSAEFPKEGPSILRIQQVVRGDSAAYFCASSPSRGLAGAVGDTQYFGPGTRLTVL.

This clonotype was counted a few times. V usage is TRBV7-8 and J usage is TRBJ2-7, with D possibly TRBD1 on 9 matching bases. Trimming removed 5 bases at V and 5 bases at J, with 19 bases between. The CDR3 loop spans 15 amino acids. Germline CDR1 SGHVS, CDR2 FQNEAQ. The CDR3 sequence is CASSRGGTGFDEQYF. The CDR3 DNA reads TGTGCCAGCAGCCGGGGGGGGACAGGGTTTGACGAGCAGTACTTC.

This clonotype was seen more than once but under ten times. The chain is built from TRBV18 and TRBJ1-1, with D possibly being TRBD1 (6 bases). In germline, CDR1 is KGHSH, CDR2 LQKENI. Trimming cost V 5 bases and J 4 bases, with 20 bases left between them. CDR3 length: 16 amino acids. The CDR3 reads CASSTGSSFEITEAFF. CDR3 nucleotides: TGTGCCAGCTCAACAGGGTCTTCATTCGAGATCACTGAAGCTTTCTTT.

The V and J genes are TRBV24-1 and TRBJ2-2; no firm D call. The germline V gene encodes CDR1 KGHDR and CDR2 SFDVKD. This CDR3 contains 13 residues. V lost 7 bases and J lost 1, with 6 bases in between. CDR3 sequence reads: CATRHRNTGELFF. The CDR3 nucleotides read TGTGCCACCAGACATAGGAACACCGGGGAGCTGTTTTTT.

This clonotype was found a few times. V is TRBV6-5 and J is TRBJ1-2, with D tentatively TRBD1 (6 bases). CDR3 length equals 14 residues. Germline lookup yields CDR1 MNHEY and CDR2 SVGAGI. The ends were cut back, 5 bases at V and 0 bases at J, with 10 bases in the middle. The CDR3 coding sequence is TGTGCCAGCAGTCCCAGGGGCGCTAACTATGGCTACACCTTC. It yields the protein CASSPRGANYGYTF.

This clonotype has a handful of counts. CDR3 sequence: CASSYSLGAGNTEAFF. The CDR3, as DNA: TGTGCCAGCAGTTACTCTCTGGGGGCTGGGAACACTGAAGCTTTCTTT. The chain recombines TRBV6-5 with TRBJ1-1; possibly TRBD1 for D (6 bases). The V gene's germline CDR1 is MNHEY and CDR2 SVGAGI. The CDR3 is made up of 16 amino acids. With 0 bases removed from V and 1 base from J, the gap between germline ends came to 12 bases.

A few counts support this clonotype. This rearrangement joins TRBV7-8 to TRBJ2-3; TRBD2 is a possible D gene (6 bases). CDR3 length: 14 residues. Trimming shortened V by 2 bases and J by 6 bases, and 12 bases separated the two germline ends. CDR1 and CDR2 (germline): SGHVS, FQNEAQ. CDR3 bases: TGTGCCAGCAGCTTACGCTGGCGGGATGATACGCAGTATTTT. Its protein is CASSLRWRDDTQYF. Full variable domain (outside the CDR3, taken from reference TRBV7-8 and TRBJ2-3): GAGVSQSPRYKVAKRGQDVALRCDPISGHVSLFWYQQALGQGPEFLTYFQNEAQLDKSGLPSDRFFAERPEGSVSTLKIQRTQQEDSAVYLCASSLRWRDDTQYFGPGTRLTVL.